A single sample gave rise to the 3 T cell receptor beta chains below, sequenced in a study of T-cell memory formation after mild COVID-19 (TCRdb year 2021). The library was produced with 5' RACE. Sequencing took place on an Illumina NovaSeq 6000. TCRdb cleaned the public reads at Q25 with fastp, built clones with MiXCR and kept in-frame beta chains. All rows with the same CDR3 protein become a single entry with the most common DNA and genes. In all, the sample holds about half a million distinct CDR3 sequences, and roughly 18% of those were seen once. Together, the top ten hold 9% to 15% of the sample. The sequencing input was PBMCs or a T cell subset sorted from them (not recorded which). Every receptor here comes from an adult woman who had mild COVID-19 (a few samples of this study predate the infection). The sample titles of this study are shuffled in the database, so cell type and time point are left out; the donor was told from shared clones.

The sample holds a few counts of this clonotype. This chain connects TRBV18 to TRBJ1-3; 7 nucleotides agree with TRBD1. This CDR3 has 19 amino acids. V trimming: 3 bases; J trimming: 2 bases; junction bases outside the gene matches: 16. Germline V gene sequence: CDR1 KGHSH, CDR2 LQKENI. The CDR3 sequence is CASSPTISTGKRTGNTIYF. In nucleotides, the CDR3 is TGTGCCAGCTCACCTACCATCTCGACAGGGAAGAGGACTGGAAACACCATATATTTT.

This clonotype was detected a few times. The rearrangement joins TRBV20-1 to TRBJ1-1; D ambiguous. Germline V gives CDR1 DFQATT, CDR2 SNEGSKA (reference sequence). Between the trimmed V and J ends, which lost 6 bases and 5 bases, there was a span of 13 bases. The CDR3 loop spans 12 amino acids. The CDR3 sequence: CSATWRATEAFF. In DNA, the CDR3 is TGCAGTGCCACCTGGAGGGCAACTGAAGCTTTCTTT.

This rearrangement joins TRBV6-6 to TRBJ2-3, with D possibly matching TRBD2 (6 bases). V was trimmed by 2 bases and J by 2 bases, leaving 14 bases between them. CDR1 MNHNY and CDR2 SVGAGI come from the germline V gene (reference sequence). The CDR3 has 16 residues. CDR3 coding DNA: TGTGCCAGCAGTTACCTAACTAGCTTCCTCACAGATACGCAGTATTTT. Translated, it gives CASSYLTSFLTDTQYF.